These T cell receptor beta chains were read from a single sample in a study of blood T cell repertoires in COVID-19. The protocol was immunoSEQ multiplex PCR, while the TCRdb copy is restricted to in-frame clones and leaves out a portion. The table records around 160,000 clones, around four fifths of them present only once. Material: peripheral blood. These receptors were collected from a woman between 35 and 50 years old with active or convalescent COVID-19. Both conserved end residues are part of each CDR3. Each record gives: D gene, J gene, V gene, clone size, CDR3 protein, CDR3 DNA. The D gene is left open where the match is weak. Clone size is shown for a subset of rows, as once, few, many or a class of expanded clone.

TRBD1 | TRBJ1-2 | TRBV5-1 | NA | CASSLGDSFSVGGGYTF | TGCGCCAGCAGCCTGGGGGACAGCTTCTCCGTCGGGGGTGGCTACACCTTC
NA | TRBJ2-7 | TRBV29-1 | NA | CSVVAYEQYF | TGCAGCGTTGTAGCCTACGAGCAGTACTTC
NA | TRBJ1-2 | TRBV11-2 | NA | CASSPRRTDGYTF | TGTGCCAGCAGCCCACGCCGGACAGATGGCTACACCTTC
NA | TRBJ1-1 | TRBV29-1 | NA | CSYQYRVNTEAFF | TGCAGCTATCAATACAGGGTGAACACTGAAGCTTTCTTT
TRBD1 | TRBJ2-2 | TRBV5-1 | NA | CASSFTDRGSAGELFF | TGCGCCAGCAGCTTCACCGACAGGGGGTCGGCCGGGGAGCTGTTTTTT
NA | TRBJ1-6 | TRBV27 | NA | CASSLQGSNSPLHF | TGTGCCAGCAGTTTACAGGGTAGCAATTCACCCCTCCACTTT
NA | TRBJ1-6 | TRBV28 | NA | CASSSRWSNSPLHF | TGTGCCAGCAGTTCGCGCTGGAGTAATTCACCCCTCCACTTT
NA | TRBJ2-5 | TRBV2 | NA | CASSRRGLLQETQYF | TGTGCCAGCAGTAGGAGGGGACTGCTCCAAGAGACCCAGTACTTC
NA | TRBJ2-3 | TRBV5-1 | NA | CASSLVGETQYF | TGCGCCAGCAGCCTGGTTGGGGAGACGCAGTATTTT
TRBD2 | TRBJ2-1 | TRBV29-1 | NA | CSVEGGLYNEQFF | TGCAGCGTTGAAGGGGGACTATACAATGAGCAGTTCTTC
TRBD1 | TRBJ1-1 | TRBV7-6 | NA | CASSQDRDTEAFF | TGTGCCAGCAGCCAGGACAGGGACACTGAAGCTTTCTTT
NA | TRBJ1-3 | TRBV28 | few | CASSLPQSIGNTIYF | TGTGCCAGCAGTTTACCCCAGTCAATAGGAAACACCATATATTTT
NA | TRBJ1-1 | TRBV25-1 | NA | CASTPELGVEAFF | TGTGCCAGCACCCCAGAGCTGGGAGTTGAAGCTTTCTTT
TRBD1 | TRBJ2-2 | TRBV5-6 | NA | CASSFGTGFGELFF | TGTGCCAGCAGCTTCGGGACAGGGTTCGGGGAGCTGTTTTTT
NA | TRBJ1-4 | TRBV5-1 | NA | CASSLQGNEKLFF | TGCGCCAGCAGCTTGCAGGGGAATGAAAAACTGTTTTTT
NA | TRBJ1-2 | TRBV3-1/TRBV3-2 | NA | CASSQGLGRGDGYTF | TGTGCCAGCAGCCAAGGTCTGGGCAGGGGTGATGGCTACACCTTC
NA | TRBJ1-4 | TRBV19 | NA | CASSFGQRATNEKLFF | TGTGCCAGTAGTTTCGGACAGCGAGCGACTAATGAAAAACTGTTTTTT
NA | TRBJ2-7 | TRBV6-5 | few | CASSYQEGVGYEQYF | TGTGCCAGCAGTTACCAAGAGGGGGTGGGGTACGAGCAGTACTTC
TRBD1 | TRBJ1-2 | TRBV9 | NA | CASSESSGTGAYGYTF | TGTGCCAGCAGCGAGAGCTCCGGGACAGGGGCCTATGGCTACACCTTC
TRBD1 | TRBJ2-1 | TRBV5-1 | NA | CASSLDRDRVFNEQFF | TGCGCCAGCAGCTTGGACCGGGACAGGGTGTTCAATGAGCAGTTCTTC
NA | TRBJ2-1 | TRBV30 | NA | CAWSSRGGAYNEQFF | TGTGCCTGGTCCTCGAGGGGGGGGGCCTACAATGAGCAGTTCTTC
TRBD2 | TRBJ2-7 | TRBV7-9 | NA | CASSFLVKTSGVPSYEQYF | TGTGCCAGCAGCTTTTTGGTCAAGACTAGCGGGGTTCCCTCCTACGAGCAGTACTTC
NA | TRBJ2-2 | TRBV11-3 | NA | CASSLATPGGTGELFF | TGTGCCAGCAGCTTAGCTACTCCTGGTGGCACCGGGGAGCTGTTTTTT
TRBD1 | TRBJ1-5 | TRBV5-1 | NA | CASSLTGGKGNQPQHF | TGCGCCAGCAGCTTGACAGGGGGCAAAGGCAATCAGCCCCAGCATTTT
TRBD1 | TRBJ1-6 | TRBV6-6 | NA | CASSRAGTGMSSYNSPLHF | TGTGCCAGCAGCCGAGCGGGGACAGGGATGAGCTCCTATAATTCACCCCTCCACTTT
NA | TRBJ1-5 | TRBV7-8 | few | CASSSSLVSSNQPQHF | TGTGCCAGCAGCTCCTCACTTGTCTCTAGCAATCAGCCCCAGCATTTT
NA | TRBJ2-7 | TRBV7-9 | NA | CASSSQGIEQYF | TGTGCCAGCAGCTCACAGGGAATCGAGCAGTACTTC
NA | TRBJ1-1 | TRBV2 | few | CASTAGQMGEAFF | TGTGCCAGCACGGCAGGGCAGATGGGTGAAGCTTTCTTT
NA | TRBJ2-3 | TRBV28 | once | CASSPWTVSTDTQYF | TGTGCCAGCAGTCCCTGGACAGTAAGCACAGATACGCAGTATTTT
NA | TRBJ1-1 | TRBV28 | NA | CASSFNWGLTEAFF | TGTGCCAGCAGCTTTAACTGGGGGCTCACTGAAGCTTTCTTT
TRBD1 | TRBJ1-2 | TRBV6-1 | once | CASSDYLDRGTGGYTF | TGTGCCAGCAGTGACTACCTGGACAGGGGGACGGGTGGCTACACCTTC
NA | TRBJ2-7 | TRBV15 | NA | CATSRTVRGEQYF | TGTGCCACCAGCAGGACCGTGAGGGGGGAGCAGTACTTC
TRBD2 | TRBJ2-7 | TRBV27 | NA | CASSFGSGRGAPVYEQYF | TGTGCCAGCAGTTTTGGCAGCGGGCGGGGGGCTCCCGTCTACGAGCAGTACTTC
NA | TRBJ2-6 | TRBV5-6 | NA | CASTIEGGGGSGANVLTF | TGTGCCAGCACCATCGAAGGAGGGGGCGGCTCTGGGGCCAACGTCCTGACTTTC
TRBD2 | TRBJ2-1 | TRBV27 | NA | CASSLGTSGRSSYNEQFF | TGTGCCAGCAGTTTAGGGACTAGCGGGAGGAGCTCCTACAATGAGCAGTTCTTC
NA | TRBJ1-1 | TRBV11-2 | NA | CASSREVRGGHRGTEAFF | TGTGCCAGCAGCCGAGAGGTTAGGGGGGGGCATCGGGGCACTGAAGCTTTCTTT
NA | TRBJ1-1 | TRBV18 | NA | CASSPRSGGGTEAFF | TGTGCCAGCTCACCACGAAGCGGGGGTGGCACTGAAGCTTTCTTT
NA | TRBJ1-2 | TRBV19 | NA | CASQSGINYGYTF | TGTGCCAGTCAATCCGGGATCAACTATGGCTACACCTTC
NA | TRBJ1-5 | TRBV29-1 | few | CSVQSGGQPQHF | TGCAGCGTTCAGAGCGGGGGACAGCCCCAGCATTTT
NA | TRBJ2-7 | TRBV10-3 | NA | CAITQNRLGLPLGEQYF | TGTGCCATCACCCAGAACCGCCTGGGGCTACCTCTTGGGGAGCAGTACTTC
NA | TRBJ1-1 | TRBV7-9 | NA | CASSPRGIGTEAFF | TGTGCCAGCAGCCCGCGGGGTATAGGGACTGAAGCTTTCTTT